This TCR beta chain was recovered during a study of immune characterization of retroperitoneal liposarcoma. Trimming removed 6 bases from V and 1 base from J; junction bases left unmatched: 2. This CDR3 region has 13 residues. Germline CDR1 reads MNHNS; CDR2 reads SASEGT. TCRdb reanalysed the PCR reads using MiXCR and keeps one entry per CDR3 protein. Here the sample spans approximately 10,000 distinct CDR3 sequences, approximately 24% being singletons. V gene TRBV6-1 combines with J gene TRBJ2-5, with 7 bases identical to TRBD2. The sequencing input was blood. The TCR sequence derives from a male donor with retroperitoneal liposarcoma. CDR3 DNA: TGTGCCAGCAGCTGGACTAGCCAAGAGACCCAGTACTTC. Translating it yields CASSWTSQETQYF.